This is a list of T cell receptor beta chains from one sample in a study of blood T cell repertoires in COVID-19. The table came from immunoSEQ multiplex PCR; TCRdb's copy has only in-frame clones and leaves some out. The sample yields 120,000 to 150,000 clones, under 80% seen once. What was sequenced was peripheral blood. The receptors derive from a man older than 75 with acute or convalescent COVID-19. CDR3s include the opening cysteine and the closing phenylalanine or tryptophan.

cdr3_length,v_call,j_call,cdr3_aa
14,TRBV7-2,TRBJ2-2,CASSLIQGTGELFF
14,TRBV11-2,TRBJ2-7,CASSGRTGSYEQYF
16,TRBV11-3,TRBJ2-7,CASSLEARGKSYEQYF
19,TRBV5-4,TRBJ1-3,CASSLGGTGGPSSGNTIYF
16,TRBV4-3,TRBJ2-3,CASSQGSTRMSDTQYF
13,TRBV12-3/TRBV12-4,TRBJ2-5,CATRGAGQETQYF
16,TRBV4-1,TRBJ2-2,CASSPIERGGTGELFF
14,TRBV2,TRBJ2-3,CASRWDRGQDTQYF
18,TRBV6-2/TRBV6-3,TRBJ2-1,CASSPLPVVAGTGNEQFF
16,TRBV29-1,TRBJ2-5,CSVTKTSGGPGETQYF
14,TRBV5-1,TRBJ1-5,CASSAGTGVKPQHF
16,TRBV28,TRBJ1-1,CASSLSGGYGNTEAFF
14,TRBV10-3,TRBJ1-1,CAISKDRGNTEAFF
18,TRBV9,TRBJ2-1,CASSALLVLAGSYNEQFF
14,TRBV2,TRBJ2-3,CASSEVRVADTQYF
12,TRBV6-5,TRBJ1-5,CASSSRTGGLHF
13,TRBV7-2,TRBJ2-5,CASSQTGVQTQYF
9,TRBV20-1,TRBJ1-2,CSSGGGYTF
13,TRBV5-8,TRBJ2-7,CASTPGAEPERYF
10,TRBV29-1,TRBJ1-1,CSVVEQKAFF
14,TRBV7-2,TRBJ1-1,CASSPRARGTEAFF
15,TRBV6-1,TRBJ2-7,CASSEGSGGSYEQYF
16,TRBV19,TRBJ2-3,CASSIEGRTSTDTQYF
15,TRBV27,TRBJ2-2,CASSQGTGRTGELFF